A selection of T cell receptor beta chains follows, all from one sample in a study of cytomegalovirus exposure and HLA in healthy donors. Clones were read by immunoSEQ multiplex PCR, and TCRdb kept only the in-frame ones, dropping some. The sample holds over 70,000 clones, around four fifths seen once. The specimen was PBMCs. The source of these receptors is a male donor in good health and CMV-seronegative. Both conserved end residues are part of each CDR3. D genes are given only for firm matches.

d_gene: TRBD1
v_gene: TRBV5-1
j_gene: TRBJ2-4
CDR3nt: TGCGCCAGCAGCCCGGGACAGGGGGACTCCAAAAACATTCAGTACTTC
CDR3aa: CASSPGQGDSKNIQYF

d_gene: TRBD1
v_gene: TRBV7-9
j_gene: TRBJ1-1
CDR3nt: TGTGCCAGCAGCCTCGGGACAGCCAGTGAAGCTTTCTTT
CDR3aa: CASSLGTASEAFF

d_gene: TRBD1
v_gene: TRBV29-1
j_gene: TRBJ2-7
CDR3nt: TGCAGCGTTCCAGGGGGCCACGAGCAGTACTTC
CDR3aa: CSVPGGHEQYF

d_gene: -
v_gene: TRBV28
j_gene: TRBJ2-7
CDR3nt: TGTGCCACTACGACAGCCCCCATCTACGAGCAGTACTTC
CDR3aa: CATTTAPIYEQYF

d_gene: -
v_gene: TRBV5-6
j_gene: TRBJ1-3
CDR3nt: TGTGCCAGCAGTTCGGACAGATCTGGAAACACCATATATTTT
CDR3aa: CASSSDRSGNTIYF

d_gene: TRBD1
v_gene: TRBV14
j_gene: TRBJ2-7
CDR3nt: TGTGCCAGCAGCCTGACGACAGGGGCCTCCTCCTACGAGCAGTACTTC
CDR3aa: CASSLTTGASSYEQYF

d_gene: -
v_gene: TRBV7-2
j_gene: TRBJ1-5
CDR3nt: TGTGCCAGCACCGCGACAGAGAATCAGCCCCAGCATTTT
CDR3aa: CASTATENQPQHF

d_gene: TRBD2
v_gene: TRBV5-4
j_gene: TRBJ2-3
CDR3nt: TGTGCCAGCAGCTTGGGAGGACTAGCTAGCACAGATACGCAGTATTTT
CDR3aa: CASSLGGLASTDTQYF

d_gene: -
v_gene: TRBV6-5
j_gene: TRBJ1-5
CDR3nt: TGTGCCAGCAGAGGGGCTAATCAGCCCCAGCATTTT
CDR3aa: CASRGANQPQHF

d_gene: TRBD1
v_gene: TRBV7-6
j_gene: TRBJ1-1
CDR3nt: TGTGCCAGCAGCCCAGGGACAGAGAGCACTGAAGCTTTCTTT
CDR3aa: CASSPGTESTEAFF